This T cell receptor beta chain originates from a study of T cell changes during pregnancy in multiple sclerosis. Repertoires were generated with immunoSEQ multiplex PCR, while TCRdb's copy carries only in-frame clones and drops some. The data contain 90,000 or so clones, 92% of them singletons. The CDR3 runs to 12 residues. V lost 6 bases and J lost 10, with 13 bases in between. In germline, CDR1 is SNHLY, CDR2 FYNNEI. Sequencing used peripheral blood, obtained in the first trimester of pregnancy. The clonotype comes from a female donor with multiple sclerosis, enrolled in a pregnancy study. The V call is TRBV2, the J call TRBJ2-1; tentatively, D is TRBD2 (5 bases). CDR3 nucleotides: TGTGCCAGCAGGGCTTCGGGCGGGGAGCAGTTCTTC. Translated: CASRASGGEQFF.